The clone carrying this TCR beta chain was seen a few times. Germline V gives CDR1 MDHEN, CDR2 SYDVKM. CDR3 length: 17 residues. V dropped 3 bases and J dropped 4 bases, with 19 bases sitting between them. The source of the sample is a study of beta chain features in type 1 diabetes. Of the isolated RNA, all was reverse transcribed, and so the sequenced material was expressed TCRB transcripts. Method: immunoSEQ multiplex PCR; TCRdb's copy keeps in-frame clones and lacks some. The sample lists almost 350,000 clones, 6.5% to 10% occurring once. Specimen: central memory CD4+ T cells from blood. This chain uses TRBV28 with TRBJ1-3, with unresolved D. This clonotype was obtained from a woman in her late teens or twenties in good health. This CDR3 reads CASSFRAGPPLGNTIYF. CDR3 bases: TGTGCCAGCAGTTTCCGGGCAGGCCCCCCTCTGGGAAACACCATATATTTT.